The 12 T cell receptor beta chains in this list originate from one sample, sequenced in a study of neoadjuvant nivolumab and ipilimumab in lung cancer. Using immunoSEQ multiplex PCR, the repertoire was profiled, and TCRdb retains in-frame clones only, with some absent. Among about 3,600 clones listed, about 79% were seen once. The sample in question was peripheral blood, obtained after neoadjuvant nivolumab, alone or with ipilimumab, at or shortly before surgery. The receptors shown here come from an adult with non-small cell lung cancer.

The genes are TRBV9 and TRBJ1-2; D is uncertain. V was trimmed by 4 bases and J by 2 bases, leaving 12 bases between them. Per germline, CDR1 SGDLS and CDR2 YYNGEE. CDR3 length equals 14 residues. DNA for the CDR3: TGTGCCAGCAGCCCCCAGCTAGGGAACTATGGCTACACCTTC. It encodes CASSPQLGNYGYTF. The full variable domain, with the rest looked up from reference TRBV9 and TRBJ1-2, is DSGVTQTPKHLITATGQRVTLRCSPRSGDLSVYWYQQSLDQGLQFLIQYYNGEERAKGNILERFSAQQFPDLHSELNLSSLELGDSALYFCASSPQLGNYGYTFGSGTRLTVV.

DNA for the CDR3: TGTGCCAGCAGCTTGGGCATTACGGGACAGGGCTACGAGCAGTACTTC. This translates into CASSLGITGQGYEQYF. V gene TRBV5-4 combines with J gene TRBJ2-7; 9 nucleotides line up with TRBD1. The CDR3 totals 16 residues. CDR1 is SGHNT, CDR2 YYREEE, per germline (reference sequence). J was trimmed by 3 bases and V by 0 bases; bases with no gene match: 7.

CDR3: CASSGFGQYEQYF. As DNA, the CDR3 is TGTGCCAGCTCCGGGTTCGGCCAATACGAGCAGTACTTC. The rearrangement uses TRBV18 and TRBJ2-7, with unresolved D. The CDR3 runs to 13 residues. Trimming left V 6 bases short and J 4 bases short, with 13 bases between. Germline V gene lookup returns CDR1 KGHSH and CDR2 LQKENI. The whole variable domain, filled in from reference TRBV18 and TRBJ2-7, reads NAGVMQNPRHLVRRRGQEARLRCSPMKGHSHVYWYRQLPEEGLKFMVYLQKENIIDESGMPKERFSAEFPKEGPSILRIQQVVRGDSAAYFCASSGFGQYEQYFGPGTRLTVT.

The J gene is TRBJ1-4, the V gene TRBV28, with D possibly matching TRBD1 (5 bases). Trimming cost V 8 bases and J 0 bases, with 13 bases left between them. Germline CDR1 is MDHEN and CDR2 is SYDVKM. The CDR3 is 15 amino acids. The CDR3 loop is CASGGGGSTNEKLFF. The CDR3 DNA is TGTGCCAGCGGCGGTGGGGGGTCAACTAATGAAAAACTGTTTTTT.

This clone showed up just a few times. V usage is TRBV14 and J usage is TRBJ2-7; the D gene could be TRBD1 or TRBD2 (5 bases each). The length of the CDR3 is 14 residues. Germline V gene lookup returns CDR1 SGHDN and CDR2 FVKESK. Trimming took 5 bases from V and 2 from J, leaving 13 bases between them. DNA for the CDR3: TGTGCCAGCAGCGGCCGGGACCGAACCTACGAGCAGTACTTC. Amino acids: CASSGRDRTYEQYF.

The gene calls are TRBV7-9 and TRBJ1-1, with TRBD1 as a possible D gene (5 bases). V gave up 8 bases and J gave up 2 bases, with 12 bases separating them. This CDR3 is built from 13 residues. Germline values: CDR1 SEHNR, CDR2 FQNEAQ (reference sequence). CDR3 residues: CASLKTVNTEAFF. CDR3 DNA: TGTGCCAGCCTTAAGACAGTTAACACTGAAGCTTTCTTT.

The chain is built from TRBV7-7 and TRBJ2-1; D is perhaps TRBD1 (6 bases). The CDR3 extends over 17 amino acids. Per germline, CDR1 SSHAT and CDR2 FNYEAQ (reference sequence). Trimming took 5 bases from V and 4 from J, leaving 21 bases between them. The CDR3, as DNA: TGTGCCAGCAGCCCGGGAACTCCCGGGACACTATACAATGAGCAGTTCTTC. This encodes CASSPGTPGTLYNEQFF.

The gene calls are TRBV6-1 and TRBJ2-5, with D possibly being TRBD1 (5 bases). The CDR3 is 15 amino acids. CDR1 and CDR2 from the germline V gene are MNHNS and SASEGT. V lost 10 bases to trimming and J lost 2 bases, with 20 bases between them. The CDR3 protein is CATSANGAEQETQYF. CDR3 nucleotide sequence: TGTGCCACCTCCGCGAATGGGGCGGAGCAAGAGACCCAGTACTTC.

The genes are TRBV5-1 and TRBJ2-3; 11 nucleotides match TRBD2. V trimming: 2 bases; J trimming: 3 bases; junction bases outside the gene matches: 2. Germline V lookup: CDR1 SGHRS, CDR2 YFSETQ. The CDR3 spans 15 residues. CDR3 bases: TGCGCCAGCAGCTTACTAGCGGGAGTAACAGATACGCAGTATTTT. It translates to CASSLLAGVTDTQYF. Complete variable domain (other parts from reference TRBV5-1 and TRBJ2-3): KAGVTQTPRYLIKTRGQQVTLSCSPISGHRSVSWYQQTPGQGLQFLFEYFSETQRNKGNFPGRFSGRQFSNSRSEMNVSTLELGDSALYLCASSLLAGVTDTQYFGPGTRLTVL.

The CDR3 loop is CASSFDRMLYEQYF. CDR3 bases: TGTGCCAGCAGTTTCGACAGGATGCTCTACGAGCAGTACTTC. This chain connects TRBV2 to TRBJ2-7; tentative D call: TRBD1 (6 bases). Germline V lookup: CDR1 SNHLY, CDR2 FYNNEI. V was shortened by 5 bases and J by 3 bases, with 14 bases between the two germline ends. The CDR3 extends over 14 amino acids.

This rearrangement joins TRBV5-1 to TRBJ2-2; D is uncertain. Germline V gene lookup returns CDR1 SGHRS and CDR2 YFSETQ. CDR3 length equals 16 residues. Trimming removed 4 bases from V and 0 bases from J, with 13 bases in between. For the CDR3, the DNA is TGCGCCAGCAGCCCCGTGGGCCCCGCGAACACCGGGGAGCTGTTTTTT. It specifies CASSPVGPANTGELFF.

This clone showed up just a few times. The CDR3 loop reads CAWSFRSAFINEQFF. As DNA, the CDR3 is TGTGCCTGGAGTTTCCGTAGCGCGTTCATCAATGAGCAGTTCTTC. The V gene is TRBV30, the J gene TRBJ2-1; perhaps TRBD2 as D (5 bases). Trimming left V 2 bases short and J 6 bases short, with 17 bases between. CDR1 and CDR2 (germline): GTSNPN, SVGIG (reference sequence). The CDR3 has 15 residues.